The clone carrying this T cell receptor beta chain was observed many times. Its antigen remains unidentified. This CDR3 is 14 amino acids long. V was cut by 5 bases and J by 0 bases, with 11 bases left in between. Germline assignment: CDR1 LNHDA and CDR2 SQIVND (reference sequence). This library used roughly 0.4 ug RNA and molecular barcoded adaptors spanning alpha/delta and beta/gamma chains. TCRdb recomputed calls from the reads with MiXCR, one row per CDR3 protein. The top ten clones hold 17% of a sample with tens of thousands of distinct CDR3 sequences, more than 20% of them seen once. This sample is part of a study of read filtering for tumor transcriptome and immune sequencing. Study results and caveats: The sorted CD138-negative fraction was a mixed bone marrow immune population, not purified T cells.

This rearrangement joins TRBV19 to TRBJ2-7; D gene ambiguous. The sample was a population of CD138-negative cells sorted from bone marrow. The TCR originated in a donor aged 40 or over with multiple myeloma. In DNA form, the CDR3 reads TGTGCCAGTAGTCCGGGCCGAAGCTCCTACGAGCAGTACTTC. Translating it yields CASSPGRSSYEQYF.